The sequence of this T cell receptor (beta chain) was determined in a study of blood T cell repertoires in COVID-19. The age range of participants was about 18 to 89 years, with residence in about 25 US areas. Each recovered donor of Cohort 3 presented with two negative PCRs, clearance, or symptom resolution. The repertoire was sequenced with immunoSEQ multiplex PCR; TCRdb's copy has only in-frame clones and lacks some. The table records a few hundred thousand clones, roughly 89% of them present only once. Between the trimmed V and J ends, which lost 1 base and 1 base, there was a span of 11 bases. There are 16 residues in the CDR3. From germline, CDR1 is MGHRA and CDR2 YSYEKL.

This sequence was found in a woman aged 50 to 60 who had recovered from COVID-19. The rearrangement joins TRBV4-1 to TRBJ1-3; D remains ambiguous. The sample was PBMCs or T cells enriched from blood (not recorded which). The CDR3 coding sequence is TGCGCCAGCAGCCAAGGTGGCCTTTTATCTGGAAACACCATATATTTT. Protein: CASSQGGLLSGNTIYF.